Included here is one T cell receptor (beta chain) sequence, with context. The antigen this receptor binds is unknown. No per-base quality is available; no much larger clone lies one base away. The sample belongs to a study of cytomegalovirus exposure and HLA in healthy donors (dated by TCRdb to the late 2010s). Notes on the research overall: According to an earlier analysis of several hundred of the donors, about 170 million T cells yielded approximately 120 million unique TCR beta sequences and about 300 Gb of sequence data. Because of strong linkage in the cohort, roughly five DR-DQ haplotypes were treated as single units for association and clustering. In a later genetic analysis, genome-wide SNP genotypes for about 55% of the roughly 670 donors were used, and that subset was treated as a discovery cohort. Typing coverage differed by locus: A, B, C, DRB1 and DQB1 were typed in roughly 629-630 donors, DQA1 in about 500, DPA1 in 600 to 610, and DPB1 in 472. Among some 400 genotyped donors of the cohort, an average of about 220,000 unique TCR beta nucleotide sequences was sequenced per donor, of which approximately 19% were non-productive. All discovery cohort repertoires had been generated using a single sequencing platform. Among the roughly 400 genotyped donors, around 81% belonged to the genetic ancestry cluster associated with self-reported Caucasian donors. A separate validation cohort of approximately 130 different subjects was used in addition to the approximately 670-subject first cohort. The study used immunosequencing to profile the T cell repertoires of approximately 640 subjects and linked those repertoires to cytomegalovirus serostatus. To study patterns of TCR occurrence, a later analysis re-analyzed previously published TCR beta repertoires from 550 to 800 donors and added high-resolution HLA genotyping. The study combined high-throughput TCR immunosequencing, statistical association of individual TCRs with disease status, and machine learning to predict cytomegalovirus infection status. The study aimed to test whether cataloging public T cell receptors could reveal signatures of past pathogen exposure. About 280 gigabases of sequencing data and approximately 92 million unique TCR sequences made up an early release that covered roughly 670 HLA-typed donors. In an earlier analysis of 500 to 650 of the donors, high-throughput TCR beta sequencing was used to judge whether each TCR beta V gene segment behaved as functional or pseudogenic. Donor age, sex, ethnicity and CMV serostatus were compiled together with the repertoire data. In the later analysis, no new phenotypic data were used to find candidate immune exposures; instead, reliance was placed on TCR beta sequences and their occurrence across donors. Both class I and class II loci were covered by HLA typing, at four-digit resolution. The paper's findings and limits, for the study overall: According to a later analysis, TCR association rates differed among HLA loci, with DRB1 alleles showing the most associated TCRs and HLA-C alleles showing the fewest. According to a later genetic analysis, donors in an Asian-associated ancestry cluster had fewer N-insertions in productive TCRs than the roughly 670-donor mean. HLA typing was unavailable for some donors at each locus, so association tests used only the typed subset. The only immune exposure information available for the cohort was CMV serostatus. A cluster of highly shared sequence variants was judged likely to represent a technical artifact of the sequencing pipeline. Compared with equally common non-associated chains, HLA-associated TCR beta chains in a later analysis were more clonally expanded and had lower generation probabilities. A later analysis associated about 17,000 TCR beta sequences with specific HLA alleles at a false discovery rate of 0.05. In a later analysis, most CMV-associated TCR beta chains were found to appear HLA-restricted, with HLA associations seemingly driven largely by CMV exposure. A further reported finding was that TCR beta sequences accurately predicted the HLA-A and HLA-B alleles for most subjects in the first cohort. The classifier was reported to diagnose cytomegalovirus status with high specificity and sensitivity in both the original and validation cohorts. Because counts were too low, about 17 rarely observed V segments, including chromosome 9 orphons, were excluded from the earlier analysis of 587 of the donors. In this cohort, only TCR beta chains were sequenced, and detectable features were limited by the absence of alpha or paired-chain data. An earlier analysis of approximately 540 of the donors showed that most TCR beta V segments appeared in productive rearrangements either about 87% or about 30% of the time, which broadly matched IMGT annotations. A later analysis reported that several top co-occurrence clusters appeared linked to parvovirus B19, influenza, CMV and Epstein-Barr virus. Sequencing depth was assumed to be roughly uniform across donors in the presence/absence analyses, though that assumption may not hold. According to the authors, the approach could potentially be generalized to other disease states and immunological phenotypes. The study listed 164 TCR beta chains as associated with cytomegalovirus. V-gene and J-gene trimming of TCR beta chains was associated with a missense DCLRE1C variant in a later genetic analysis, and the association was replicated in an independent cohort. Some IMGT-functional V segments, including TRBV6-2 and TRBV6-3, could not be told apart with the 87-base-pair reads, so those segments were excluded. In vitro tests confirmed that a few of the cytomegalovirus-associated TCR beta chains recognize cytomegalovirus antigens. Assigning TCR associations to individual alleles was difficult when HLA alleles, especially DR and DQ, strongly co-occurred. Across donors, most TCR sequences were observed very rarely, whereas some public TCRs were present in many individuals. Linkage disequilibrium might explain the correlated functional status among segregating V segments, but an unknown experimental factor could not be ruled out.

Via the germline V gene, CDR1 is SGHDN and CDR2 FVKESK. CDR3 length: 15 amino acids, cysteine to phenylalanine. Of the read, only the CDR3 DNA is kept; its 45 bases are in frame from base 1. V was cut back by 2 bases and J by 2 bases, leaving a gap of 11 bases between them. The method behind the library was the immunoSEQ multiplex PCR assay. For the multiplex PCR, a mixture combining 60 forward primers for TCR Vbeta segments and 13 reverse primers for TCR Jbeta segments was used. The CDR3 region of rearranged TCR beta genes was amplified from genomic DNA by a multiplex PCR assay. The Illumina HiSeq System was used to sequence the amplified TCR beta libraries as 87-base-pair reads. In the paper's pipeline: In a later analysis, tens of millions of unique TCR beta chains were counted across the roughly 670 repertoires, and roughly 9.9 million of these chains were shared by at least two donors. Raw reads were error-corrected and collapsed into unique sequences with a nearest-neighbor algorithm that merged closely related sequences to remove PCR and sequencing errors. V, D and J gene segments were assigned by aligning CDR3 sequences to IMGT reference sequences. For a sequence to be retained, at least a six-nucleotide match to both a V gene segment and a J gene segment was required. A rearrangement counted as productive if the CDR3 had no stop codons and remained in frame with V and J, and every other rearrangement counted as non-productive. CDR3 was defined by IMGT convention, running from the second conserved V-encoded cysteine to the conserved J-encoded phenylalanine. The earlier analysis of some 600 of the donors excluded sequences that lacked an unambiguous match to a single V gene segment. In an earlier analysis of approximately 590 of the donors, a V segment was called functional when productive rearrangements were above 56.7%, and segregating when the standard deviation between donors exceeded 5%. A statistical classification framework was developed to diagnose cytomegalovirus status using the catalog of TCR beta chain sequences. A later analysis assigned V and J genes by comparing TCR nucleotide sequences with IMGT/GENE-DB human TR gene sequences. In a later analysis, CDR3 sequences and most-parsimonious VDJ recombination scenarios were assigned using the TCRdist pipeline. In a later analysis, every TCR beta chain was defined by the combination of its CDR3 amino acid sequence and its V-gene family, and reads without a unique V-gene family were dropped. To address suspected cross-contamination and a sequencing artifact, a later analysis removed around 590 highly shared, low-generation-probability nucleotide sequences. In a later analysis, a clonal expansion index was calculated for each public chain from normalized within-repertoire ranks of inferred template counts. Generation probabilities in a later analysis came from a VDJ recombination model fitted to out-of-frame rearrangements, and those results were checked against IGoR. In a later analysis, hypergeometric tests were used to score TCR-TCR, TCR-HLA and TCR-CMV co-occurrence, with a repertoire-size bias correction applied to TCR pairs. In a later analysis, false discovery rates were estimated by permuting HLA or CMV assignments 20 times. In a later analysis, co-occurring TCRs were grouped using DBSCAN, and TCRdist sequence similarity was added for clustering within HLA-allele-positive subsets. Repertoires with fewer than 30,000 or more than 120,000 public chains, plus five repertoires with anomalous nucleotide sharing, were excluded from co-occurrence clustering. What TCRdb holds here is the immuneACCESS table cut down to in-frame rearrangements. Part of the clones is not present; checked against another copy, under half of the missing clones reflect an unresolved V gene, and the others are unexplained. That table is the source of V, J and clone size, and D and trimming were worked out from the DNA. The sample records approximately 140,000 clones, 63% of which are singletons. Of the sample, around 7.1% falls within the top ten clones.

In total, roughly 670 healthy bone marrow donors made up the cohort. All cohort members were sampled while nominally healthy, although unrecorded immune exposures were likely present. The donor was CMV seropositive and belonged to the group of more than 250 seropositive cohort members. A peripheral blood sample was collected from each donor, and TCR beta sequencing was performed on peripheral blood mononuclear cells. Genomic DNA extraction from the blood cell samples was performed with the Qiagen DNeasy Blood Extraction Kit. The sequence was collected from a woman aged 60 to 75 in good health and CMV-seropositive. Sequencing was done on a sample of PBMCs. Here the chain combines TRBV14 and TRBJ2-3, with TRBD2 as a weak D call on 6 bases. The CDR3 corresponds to CASSQLTGLTDTQYF. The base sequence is TGTGCCAGCAGCCAATTGACGGGACTCACAGATACGCAGTATTTT.